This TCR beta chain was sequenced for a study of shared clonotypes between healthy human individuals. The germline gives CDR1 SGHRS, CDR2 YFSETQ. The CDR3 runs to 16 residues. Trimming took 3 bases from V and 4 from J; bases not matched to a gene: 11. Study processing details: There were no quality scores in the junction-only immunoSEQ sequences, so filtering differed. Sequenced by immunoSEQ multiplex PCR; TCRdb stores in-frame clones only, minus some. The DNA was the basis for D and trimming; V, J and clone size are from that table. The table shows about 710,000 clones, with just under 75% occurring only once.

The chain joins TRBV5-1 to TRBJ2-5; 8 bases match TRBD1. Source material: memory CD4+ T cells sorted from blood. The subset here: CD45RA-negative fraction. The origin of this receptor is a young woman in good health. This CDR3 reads CASSSGQGPSVETQYF. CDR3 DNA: TGCGCCAGCAGCTCCGGACAGGGTCCGAGTGTAGAGACCCAGTACTTC.